The 27 T cell receptor beta chains in this list originate from one sample, sequenced in a study of shared clonotypes between healthy human individuals. Positive CCR7 selection of CD45RO-negative cells yielded the naive CD8 cells, and terminally differentiated effector memory CD45RA+ cells were excluded. The protocol was immunoSEQ multiplex PCR, while the TCRdb copy is restricted to in-frame clones and leaves out a portion. The table has roughly 1,800,000 clones, around 96% seen once; the top ten hold under 1.5%. Sequenced material: naive CD8+ T cells sorted from blood. These receptors originate from a man younger than 30 in good health.

This rearrangement joins TRBV2 to TRBJ1-3, with D tentatively TRBD1 (5 bases). V was clipped by 9 bases and J by 0 bases, with 12 bases between them. CDR1 is SNHLY, CDR2 FYNNEI, per germline. The CDR3 runs to 14 residues. The CDR3 DNA reads TGTGCCAGGCTGGACACTGACTCTGGAAACACCATATATTTT. Protein sequence: CARLDTDSGNTIYF.

The rearrangement links TRBV11-2 to TRBJ2-7, with 10 positions matching TRBD2. CDR3 length equals 15 residues. From germline, CDR1 is SGHAT and CDR2 FQNNGV. Unmatched junction bases numbered 9, after V lost 5 bases and J lost 5 bases. CDR3 sequence: CASSPPGAGGNEQYF. The CDR3 DNA follows: TGTGCCAGCAGCCCTCCGGGAGCGGGAGGGAACGAGCAGTACTTC.

J is TRBJ2-1 and V is TRBV7-9, with 9 bases fitting TRBD2. The CDR3 has 15 amino acids. Germline-derived CDR1 and CDR2 are SEHNR and FQNEAQ (reference sequence). V shed 5 bases and J 3 bases; nucleotides not matched to a gene: 5. The CDR3 region has the DNA TGTGCCAGCAGCAAAAGCGGGGGGATCTACAATGAGCAGTTCTTC. This translates into CASSKSGGIYNEQFF.

This clone was seen a single time. The rearrangement links TRBV4-1 to TRBJ2-7; 11 nucleotides line up with TRBD2. The CDR3 totals 17 residues. V gave up 1 base and J gave up 1 base; unmatched junction bases: 6. The germline V gene encodes CDR1 MGHRA and CDR2 YSYEKL. The CDR3 DNA reads as TGCGCCAGCAGCCAAGGTGGACTAGCGGGTCGGTCCTACGAGCAGTACTTC. Translation gives CASSQGGLAGRSYEQYF.

The genes are TRBV28 and TRBJ1-2, with TRBD1 identical over 7 bases. Germline assignment: CDR1 MDHEN and CDR2 SYDVKM. Losses at the gene ends were 6 bases for V and 4 bases for J; bases not matched to a gene: 14. The CDR3 spans 16 residues. As DNA, the CDR3 is TGTGCCAGCAGGCCATCGTTCCAAGGGGGCTCCTATGGCTACACCTTC. Its protein is CASRPSFQGGSYGYTF.

The chain carries TRBV10-3 and TRBJ2-1; 11 nucleotides align to TRBD2. CDR1 is ENHRY and CDR2 is SYGVKD in the germline V gene. The CDR3 consists of 13 residues. Unmatched junction bases numbered 8, after V lost 11 bases and J lost 8 bases. The CDR3 spells CASVAGGLDEQFF. Here the CDR3 DNA reads TGTGCCTCAGTAGCGGGGGGGCTCGATGAGCAGTTCTTC.

The genes are TRBV7-6 and TRBJ2-7, with 12 bases matching TRBD2. The junction had 6 bases not matched to a gene; V was cut back by 2 bases and J by 7 bases. Germline V lookup: CDR1 SGHVS, CDR2 FNYEAQ. The CDR3 has 15 amino acids. The DNA of the CDR3 is TGTGCCAGCAGCTTATCGGCGGGACTAGCGGGTGAGCAGTACTTC. This sequence encodes CASSLSAGLAGEQYF.

This clone was detected only once. V usage is TRBV29-1 and J usage is TRBJ1-1; D perhaps matches TRBD1 (6 bases). CDR1 is SQVTM, CDR2 ANQGSEA, per germline. The length of the CDR3 is 12 residues. Trimming took off 7 bases at V and 8 bases at J, with 17 bases between the two ends. The CDR3 DNA is TGCAGCGCCCTAGGGACATCTGGAGAAGCTTTCTTT. Protein sequence: CSALGTSGEAFF.

The V gene is TRBV7-3, the J gene TRBJ2-1; 7 bases are shared with TRBD2. The trim removed 1 base at V and 4 bases at J, leaving 4 bases unmatched. Germline V gives CDR1 SGHTA, CDR2 FQGTGA. The CDR3 length is 15 residues. The CDR3 region has the DNA TGTGCCAGCAGCTTAAGTCTAGCGGATTACAATGAGCAGTTCTTC. This codes for CASSLSLADYNEQFF.

The chain combines TRBV5-6 with TRBJ2-5; 7 nucleotides match TRBD1. CDR3 length equals 15 residues. J was trimmed by 2 bases and V by 4 bases; bases with no gene match: 8. Per the germline V gene, CDR1 is SGHDT and CDR2 is YYEEEE. CDR3 region: CASSTGLDRQETQYF. The DNA of the CDR3 is TGTGCCAGCAGCACCGGATTGGACAGGCAAGAGACCCAGTACTTC.

This chain connects TRBV11-2 to TRBJ2-5, with TRBD2 matching over 10 bases. The CDR3 loop spans 17 amino acids. CDR1 SGHAT and CDR2 FQNNGV come from the germline V gene. V gave up 1 base and J gave up 1 base; unmatched junction bases: 6. CDR3 DNA: TGTGCCAGCAGCTTAGGGGTAATAGCGGGGGGCCAAGAGACCCAGTACTTC. Residues: CASSLGVIAGGQETQYF.

CDR3 region: CASRFGTGQDVNEKLFF. The CDR3 DNA reads TGTGCCAGCAGATTCGGCACTGGACAGGACGTTAATGAAAAACTGTTTTTT. The chain combines TRBV28 with TRBJ1-4; TRBD1 matches 7 bases. Per germline, CDR1 MDHEN and CDR2 SYDVKM. The ends lost 6 bases at V and 4 bases at J; junction bases unmatched: 14. CDR3 size: 17 residues.

V gene TRBV9 combines with J gene TRBJ2-5, with 8 bases lining up with TRBD2. V shed 0 bases, J shed 2 bases, and the junction held 6 bases outside the gene matches. There are 16 residues in the CDR3. Germline CDR1 is SGDLS and CDR2 is YYNGEE. As DNA, the CDR3 is TGTGCCAGCAGCGTAGGACCAGCGGGAGTTCAAGAGACCCAGTACTTC. The encoded protein is CASSVGPAGVQETQYF.

The chain carries TRBV7-2 and TRBJ2-1; 9 bases match TRBD2. The V gene's germline CDR1 is SGHTA and CDR2 FQGNSA. V shed 4 bases and J 7 bases; nucleotides not matched to a gene: 2. The CDR3 has 13 amino acids. This chain's CDR3 is CASSSGLANEQFF. CDR3 DNA: TGTGCCAGCAGCTCGGGACTAGCAAATGAGCAGTTCTTC.

This chain uses TRBV28 with TRBJ1-5, with 7 positions matching TRBD1. V was clipped by 5 bases and J by 7 bases; unmatched bases: 5. This CDR3 has 13 residues. The germline V gene has CDR1 MDHEN and CDR2 SYDVKM. The CDR3 reads CASSDRVRQPQHF. Written as DNA, the CDR3 is TGTGCCAGCAGTGACAGGGTTAGGCAGCCCCAGCATTTT. Supplemented by reference TRBV28 and TRBJ1-5, the full variable domain reads DVKVTQSSRYLVKRTGEKVFLECVQDMDHENMFWYRQDPGLGLRLIYFSYDVKMKEKGDIPEGYSVSREKKERFSLILESASTNQTSMYLCASSDRVRQPQHFGDGTRLSIL.

With respect to this clone: Other DNA sequences in the sample encode the same CDR3. This sequence joins TRBV7-9 and TRBJ2-3, with no clear D. Looked up from germline, CDR1 is SEHNR and CDR2 is FQNEAQ (reference sequence). The V gene lost 1 base and the J gene lost 6 bases, with 8 bases spanning the gap. The CDR3 is made up of 13 amino acids. The CDR3 DNA sequence: TGTGCCAGCAGCTTAGTTCGCGAGGATACGCAGTATTTT. Translating gives CASSLVREDTQYF.

Turning to this clone: The sample carries other DNA sequences with the same CDR3. J is TRBJ2-7 and V is TRBV27; possibly TRBD1 or TRBD2 for D (5 bases each). There are 14 residues in the CDR3. Germline-derived CDR1 and CDR2 are MNHEY and SMNVEV (reference sequence). Trimming stripped 2 bases from V and 0 bases from J, with 8 bases between. The CDR3 coding sequence is TGTGCCAGCAGTTTAGCAGGGAGCTCCTACGAGCAGTACTTC. Protein sequence: CASSLAGSSYEQYF.

The chain has TRBV5-6 and TRBJ2-5; TRBD2 matches at 8 bases. Germline loops: CDR1 SGHDT, CDR2 YYEEEE. With 5 bases clipped from V and 4 bases from J, the junction kept 10 bases outside the gene matches. This CDR3 contains 15 residues. The CDR3 spells CASSSGGGPLETQYF. The DNA of the CDR3 is TGTGCCAGCAGTTCGGGAGGGGGACCCCTAGAGACCCAGTACTTC.

This rearrangement joins TRBV7-8 to TRBJ1-6; D is possibly TRBD1 (5 bases). CDR1 SGHVS and CDR2 FQNEAQ come from the germline V gene. The V gene lost 3 bases and the J gene lost 7 bases, with 13 bases spanning the gap. The CDR3 totals 15 residues. The CDR3 DNA reads as TGTGCCAGCAGCTTCCTCTCGGGGGAGAATTCACCCCTCCACTTT. Its protein is CASSFLSGENSPLHF.

The CDR3 region is CASSYQVPAGELFF. CDR3 nucleotide sequence: TGTGCCAGCAGTTACCAGGTCCCCGCCGGGGAGCTGTTTTTT. The chain has TRBV6-5 and TRBJ2-2; D unclear. This CDR3 has 14 amino acids. The germline V gene encodes CDR1 MNHEY and CDR2 SVGAGI. V was clipped by 2 bases and J by 6 bases, with 10 bases between them.

The gene calls are TRBV11-2 and TRBJ2-1; 7 bases map to TRBD2. This CDR3 is 16 amino acids long. Unmatched junction bases numbered 10, after V lost 1 base and J lost 7 bases. CDR1 SGHAT and CDR2 FQNNGV come from the germline V gene. The CDR3 DNA reads TGTGCCAGCAGCTTAGTGGGCGGGAGTGGGGGAAATGAGCAGTTCTTC. Translated: CASSLVGGSGGNEQFF.

The gene calls are TRBV6-4 and TRBJ2-5; 10 nucleotides align to TRBD1. The DNA end lines up better with TRBJ2-7; the J call may be wrong. CDR1 and CDR2 from the germline V gene are MRHNA and SNTAGT. The CDR3 sequence is 14 residues long. Here the CDR3 reads CASGRGTGAYEQYF. In nucleotides, the CDR3 is TGTGCCAGCGGACGCGGGACAGGGGCCTACGAGCAGTACTTC.

V and J are TRBV6-4 and TRBJ2-5; 7 positions agree with TRBD2. Germline-derived CDR1 and CDR2 are MRHNA and SNTAGT. J lost 1 base, V lost 5 bases, and 7 bases had no gene match. The CDR3 contains 15 residues. The CDR3, as DNA: TGTGCCAGCAGTCCCCAGGCTAGCGGCCAAGAGACCCAGTACTTC. Protein: CASSPQASGQETQYF.

Worth noting for this clone: This sample includes further DNA sequences coding for the same CDR3. V is TRBV27 and J is TRBJ2-3; D unresolved. This CDR3 is 13 amino acids long. V was cut by 3 bases and J by 3 bases, with 7 bases left in between. CDR1 is MNHEY, CDR2 SMNVEV, per germline (reference sequence). The CDR3 nucleotides read TGTGCCAGCAGTTTCCTGGGGACAGATACGCAGTATTTT. Protein: CASSFLGTDTQYF.

Concerning this clone: The sample carries other DNA sequences with the same CDR3. The gene calls are TRBV27 and TRBJ1-1; a possible D gene is TRBD1 (6 bases). CDR3 length equals 13 residues. V lost 2 bases to trimming and J lost 5 bases, with 9 bases between them. Germline values: CDR1 MNHEY, CDR2 SMNVEV (reference sequence). The CDR3 nucleotides read TGTGCCAGCAGTTTAGGAAGGGGGACTGAAGCTTTCTTT. Residues: CASSLGRGTEAFF.

The count of this clone is one. The chain couples TRBV11-2 to TRBJ2-1, with a tentative D call TRBD1 (5 bases). This CDR3 region has 15 residues. Per the germline V gene, CDR1 is SGHAT and CDR2 is FQNNGV. V lost 2 bases and J lost 6, with 14 bases in between. CDR3 DNA sequence: TGTGCCAGCAGCTTAAGGATCGAAGGGGCCAATGAGCAGTTCTTC. This encodes CASSLRIEGANEQFF.

This clone was seen once. This chain joins TRBV6-6 and TRBJ1-2; a weak D match, TRBD1 (5 bases). This CDR3 region has 14 residues. V shed 2 bases and J shed 6 bases, with 13 bases lying between them. CDR1 MNHNY and CDR2 SVGAGI come from the germline V gene (reference sequence). In DNA form, the CDR3 reads TGTGCCAGCAGTTACGCAACTGGGACGGATGGCTACACCTTC. This codes for CASSYATGTDGYTF.